Sequencing of this T cell receptor (beta chain) was carried out in a study of control samples from healthy donors and cancer patients. TCRdb keeps only in-frame clones here, not all; method: immunoSEQ multiplex PCR. The table shows 100,000 to 130,000 clones, with about 80% occurring only once. The germline CDR1 and CDR2 sequences are MNHEY and SVGEGT. Trimming left V 4 bases short and J 2 bases short, with 7 bases between. CDR3 length: 13 residues. The V call is TRBV6-2 or TRBV6-3, the J call TRBJ2-3; D is uncertain. The TCR originated in a man younger than 35 in good health. The sequenced sample consisted of blood. This CDR3 reads CASSLPYTDTQYF. The CDR3 DNA reads TGTGCCAGCAGTTTACCCTACACAGATACGCAGTATTTT.